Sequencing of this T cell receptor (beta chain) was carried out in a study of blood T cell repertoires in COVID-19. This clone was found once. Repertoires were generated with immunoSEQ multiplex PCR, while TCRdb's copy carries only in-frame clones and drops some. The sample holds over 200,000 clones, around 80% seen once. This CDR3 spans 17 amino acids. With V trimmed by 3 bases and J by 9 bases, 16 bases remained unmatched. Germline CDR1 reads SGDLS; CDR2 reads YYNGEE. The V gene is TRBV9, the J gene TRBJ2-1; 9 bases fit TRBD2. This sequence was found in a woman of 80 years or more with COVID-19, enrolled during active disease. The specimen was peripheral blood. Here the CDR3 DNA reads TGTGCCAGCAGCGGCCCCCGAGCGGGGGGCGCGAGATTTGAGCAGTTCTTC. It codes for CASSGPRAGGARFEQFF.